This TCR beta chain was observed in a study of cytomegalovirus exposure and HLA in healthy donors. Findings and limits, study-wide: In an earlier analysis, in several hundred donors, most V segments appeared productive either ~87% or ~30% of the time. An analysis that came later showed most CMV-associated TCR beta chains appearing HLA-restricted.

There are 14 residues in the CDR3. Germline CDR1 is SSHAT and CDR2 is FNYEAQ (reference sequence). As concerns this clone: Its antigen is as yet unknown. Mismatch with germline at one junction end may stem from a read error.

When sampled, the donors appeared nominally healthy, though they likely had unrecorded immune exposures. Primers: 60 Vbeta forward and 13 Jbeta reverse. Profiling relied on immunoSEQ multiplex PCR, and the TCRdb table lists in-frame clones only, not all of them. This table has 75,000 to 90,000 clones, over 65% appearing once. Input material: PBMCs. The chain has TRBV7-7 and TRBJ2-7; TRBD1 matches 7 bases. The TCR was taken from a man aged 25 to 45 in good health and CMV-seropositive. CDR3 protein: CASSRSTGAYEQYF. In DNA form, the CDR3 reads TGTGCTAGCAGTCGATCTACAGGGGCCTACGAGCAGTACTTC.